The entry below describes one TCR beta chain. The antigen remains undetermined. These data are taken from a study of CD8+ T cells in alopecia areata. Study summary: Each of the treated patients was given oral tofacitinib, 5 to 10 mg twice daily, for moderate-to-severe alopecia areata. For treated patients, severity scores reflected the percentage of scalp area affected.

Treatment reported: oral pan-JAK inhibitor, 5-10 mg twice daily. Alopecia areata patients provided lesional scalp punch biopsies and peripheral blood. RNA was extracted and reverse transcribed into cDNA as the sequencing template. The assay was immunoSEQ multiplex PCR, and TCRdb's table has in-frame clones only and misses some. Found here are 130,000 to 150,000 clones, 82% of them singletons; the top ten hold roughly 25%. The study, taken as a whole, reports: Mouse data revealed clearer TCR sharing than patient data did, a gap possibly tied to HLA.

This CDR3 region has 15 residues. V lost 4 bases to trimming and J lost 7 bases, with 20 bases between them. The V gene's germline CDR1 is SGHVS and CDR2 FNYEAQ. This chain connects TRBV7-6 to TRBJ2-7, with D hard to call. The source material was CD8+ T cells sorted from blood, sampled at week 4, from a patient treated with tofacitinib. This TCR derives from a human donor with alopecia areata. CDR3 in DNA: TGTGCCAGCAGCTCCGTCGGACCATCCCCTCAAGAGCAGTACTTC. Translation: CASSSVGPSPQEQYF.